The rows below give T cell receptor beta chains drawn from one sample of a study of technical replicates of blood from a handful of donors. Some clones are missing from TCRdb's copy, which holds only in-frame ones; the method was immunoSEQ multiplex PCR. The table records about 75,000 clones, approximately 96% of them present only once. Source material: T cells isolated from PBMCs. The receptors were gathered from a human donor in good health. CDR3s include the opening cysteine and the closing phenylalanine or tryptophan. Fields, in order: clone size, V gene, J gene, D gene, CDR3 DNA, CDR3 protein. A D gene is named only where the DNA matches it firmly. Expanded clones get a size class; other rows say once, few or many, or leave the size out.

>once|TRBV6-6|TRBJ2-5|-
TGTGCCAGCAGAGGCGGCCAAGAGACCCAGTACTTC
CASRGGQETQYF
>-|TRBV10-3|TRBJ1-4|TRBD1
TGTGCCATCAGTGACTACTCCGGGACAGGGCCACTGTTTTTT
CAISDYSGTGPLFF
>-|TRBV27|TRBJ2-1|-
TGTGCCAGCAGGAACCAATGGACTGCCTCCTACAATGAGCAGTTCTTC
CASRNQWTASYNEQFF
>-|TRBV6-1|TRBJ2-7|TRBD2
TGTGCCAGCAGGGGGGGGTCCTCCTACGAGCAGTACTTC
CASRGGSSYEQYF
>-|TRBV4-3|TRBJ1-1|-
TGCGCCAGCAGCCAAGATACCTTTACCGGGATGAACACTGAAGCTTTCTTT
CASSQDTFTGMNTEAFF
>-|TRBV4-2|TRBJ2-7|TRBD2
TGTGCCAGCAGCCCACACTACGCGGGAGGAACCTACGAGCAGTACTTC
CASSPHYAGGTYEQYF
>once|TRBV7-2|TRBJ2-3|-
TGTGCCAGCGGTTTAAGTAATAGAGATACGCAGTATTTT
CASGLSNRDTQYF
>-|TRBV18|TRBJ2-7|TRBD1
TGTGCCAGCTCACCAGGGACAGGGGCCTCCTACGAGCAGTACTTC
CASSPGTGASYEQYF
>once|TRBV5-6|TRBJ2-5|TRBD1
TGTGCCAGCAGCTTGGACAGGGGAGAGACCCAGTACTTC
CASSLDRGETQYF
>few|TRBV7-3|TRBJ2-3|-
TGTGCCAGCAGCCCACAGGGGGGGATGGCAGATACGCAGTATTTT
CASSPQGGMADTQYF
>-|TRBV28|TRBJ2-7|-
TGTGCCAGCAGTTTAGAGGGATTCCCCCACGAGCAGTACTTC
CASSLEGFPHEQYF
>-|TRBV19|TRBJ1-1|-
TGTGCCAGTAGTATTGGTCTGGGAGTCACTGAAGCTTTCTTT
CASSIGLGVTEAFF
>-|TRBV5-1|TRBJ1-4|-
TGCGCCAGCAGCTTGGAACAGCTTAATGAAAAACTGTTTTTT
CASSLEQLNEKLFF
>-|TRBV13|TRBJ2-1|TRBD2
TGTGCCAGCAGTAGCGGGAGCTTTCCGAATGAGCAGTTCTTC
CASSSGSFPNEQFF
>-|TRBV5-1|TRBJ1-4|-
TGCGCCAGCAGCTTGGAATGGGGGGGGAATGAAAAACTGTTTTTT
CASSLEWGGNEKLFF
>-|TRBV7-8|TRBJ2-3|-
TGTGCCAGCAGCTTGGTCCGAGAAGATACGCAGTATTTT
CASSLVREDTQYF
>-|TRBV6-6|TRBJ1-1|TRBD1
TGTGCCAGCAGTACGGGACAGGGGGCATCTGAAGCTTTCTTT
CASSTGQGASEAFF
>-|TRBV7-9|TRBJ1-1|-
TGTGCCAGCAGCTTAGCGCTAATTAAGAAAACTGAAGCTTTCTTT
CASSLALIKKTEAFF
>once|TRBV9|TRBJ2-4|-
TGTGCCAGCAGCTACTCGGGGAAAAACATTCAGTACTTC
CASSYSGKNIQYF
>-|TRBV19|TRBJ1-5|-
TGTGCCAGTAGTATAGATACTATTCAGCCCCAGCATTTT
CASSIDTIQPQHF
>-|TRBV28|TRBJ2-3|TRBD1
TGTGCCAGCAGCCCTCCTGGACAGGGAAGGGTGGATACGCAGTATTTT
CASSPPGQGRVDTQYF
>-|TRBV6-5|TRBJ2-1|-
TGTGCCAGCAGGGGTGTGAGAGGGGAGGATGAGCAGTTCTTC
CASRGVRGEDEQFF
>-|TRBV6-4|TRBJ2-7|-
TGTGCCAGCAGTGACTCGTACTTCCCCTACGAGCAGTACTTC
CASSDSYFPYEQYF
>-|TRBV5-4|TRBJ1-1|-
TGTGCCAGCAGCTATGGGGGAGGCGAAGCTTTCTTT
CASSYGGGEAFF
>-|TRBV18|TRBJ2-3|-
TGTGCCAGCTCCGCGTCGGCTAGTTCCTTTAGCACAGATACGCAGTATTTT
CASSASASSFSTDTQYF
>-|TRBV29-1|TRBJ2-7|TRBD2
TGCAGCGTGACCCTAGCGGGGGCCAGTCTCTACGAGCAGTACTTC
CSVTLAGASLYEQYF
>-|TRBV30|TRBJ2-5|-
TGTGCCTGGAGTGTTCAGGGGCGGGAGACCCAGTACTTC
CAWSVQGRETQYF